This T cell receptor (beta chain) appears in the sequencing data of a study of cytomegalovirus exposure and HLA in healthy donors. About this clone itself: The antigen remains unidentified.

General study findings and limits: Later analysis found that TCR beta chains associated with HLA were more clonally expanded than other, equally common chains. Reportedly, HLA-A and HLA-B alleles of most subjects were accurately predicted from TCR beta. What a later analysis showed was that several of the most significant clusters appeared linked to common viral pathogens.

With 60 Vbeta and 13 Jbeta primers, the PCR was carried out. In the authors' workflow: Roughly 12 million of about 88 million unique TCR beta chains were shared, per a later count. The assay was immunoSEQ multiplex PCR, and TCRdb's table has in-frame clones only and misses some. From that table come the V and J calls and clone size; the DNA was used to work out D and trimming. The sample includes about 46,000 clones. What was sequenced was PBMCs. The clonotype was recovered from a woman aged 40-49 years in good health and CMV-seronegative.

CDR3 residues: CASSSTSGDHTPSYEQYF. DNA for the CDR3: TGTGCCAGCAGTTCGACTAGCGGGGACCACACTCCCTCCTACGAGCAGTACTTC. The chain is built from TRBV28 and TRBJ2-7; 11 bases agree with TRBD2. Germline CDR1 is MDHEN and CDR2 is SYDVKM. The CDR3 covers 18 residues. V lost 4 bases and J lost 0; bases outside the gene matches: 11.